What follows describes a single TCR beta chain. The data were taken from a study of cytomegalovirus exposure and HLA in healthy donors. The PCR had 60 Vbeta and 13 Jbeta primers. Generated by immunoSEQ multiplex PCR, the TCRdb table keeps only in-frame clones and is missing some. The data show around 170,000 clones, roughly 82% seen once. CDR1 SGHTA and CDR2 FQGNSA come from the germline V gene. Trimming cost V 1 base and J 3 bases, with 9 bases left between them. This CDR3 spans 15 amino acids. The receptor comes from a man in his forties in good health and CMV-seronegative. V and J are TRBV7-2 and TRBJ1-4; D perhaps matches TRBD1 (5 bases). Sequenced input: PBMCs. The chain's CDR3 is CASSLGGRANEKLFF. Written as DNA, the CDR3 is TGTGCCAGCAGCTTAGGCGGCAGGGCTAATGAAAAACTGTTTTTT.